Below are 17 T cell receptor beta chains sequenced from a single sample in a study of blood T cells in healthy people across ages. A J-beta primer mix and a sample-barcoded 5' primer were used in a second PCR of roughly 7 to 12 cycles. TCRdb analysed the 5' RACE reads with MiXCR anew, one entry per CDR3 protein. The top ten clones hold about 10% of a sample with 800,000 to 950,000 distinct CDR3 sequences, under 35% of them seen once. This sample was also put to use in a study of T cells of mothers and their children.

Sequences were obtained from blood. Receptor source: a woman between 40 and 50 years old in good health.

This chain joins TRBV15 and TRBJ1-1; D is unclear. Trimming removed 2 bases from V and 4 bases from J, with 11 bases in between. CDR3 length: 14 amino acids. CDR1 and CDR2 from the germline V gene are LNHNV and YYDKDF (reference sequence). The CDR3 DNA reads TGTGCCACCAGCAGACCCCTATGGGGCACTGAAGCTTTCTTT. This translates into CATSRPLWGTEAFF. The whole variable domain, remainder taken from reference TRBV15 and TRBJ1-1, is DAMVIQNPRYQVTQFGKPVTLSCSQTLNHNVMYWYQQKSSQAPKLLFHYYDKDFNNEADTPDNFQSRRPNTSFCFLDIRSPGLGDTAMYLCATSRPLWGTEAFFGQGTRLTVV.

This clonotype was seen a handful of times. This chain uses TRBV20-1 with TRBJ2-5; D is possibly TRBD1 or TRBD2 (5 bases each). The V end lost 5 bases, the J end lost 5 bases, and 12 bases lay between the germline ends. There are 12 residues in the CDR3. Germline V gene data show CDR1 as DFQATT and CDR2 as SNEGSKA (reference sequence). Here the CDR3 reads CSAQGDGETQYF. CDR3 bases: TGCAGTGCTCAGGGAGACGGGGAGACCCAGTACTTC.

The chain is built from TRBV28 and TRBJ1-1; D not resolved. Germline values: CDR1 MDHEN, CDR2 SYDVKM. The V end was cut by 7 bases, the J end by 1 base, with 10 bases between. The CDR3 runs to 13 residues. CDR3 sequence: CASIGQANTEAFF. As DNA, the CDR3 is TGTGCCAGCATAGGGCAGGCGAACACTGAAGCTTTCTTT.

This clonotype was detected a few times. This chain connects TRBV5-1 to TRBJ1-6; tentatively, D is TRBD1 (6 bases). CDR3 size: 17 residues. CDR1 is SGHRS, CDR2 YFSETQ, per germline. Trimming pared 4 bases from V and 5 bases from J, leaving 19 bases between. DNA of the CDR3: TGCGCCAGCAGCGTGGAACCACCGGGACATAATAATTCACCCCTCCACTTT. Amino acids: CASSVEPPGHNNSPLHF.

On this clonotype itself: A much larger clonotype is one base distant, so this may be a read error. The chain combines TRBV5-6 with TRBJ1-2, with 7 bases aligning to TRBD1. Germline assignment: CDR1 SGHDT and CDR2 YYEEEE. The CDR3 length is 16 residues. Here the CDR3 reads CASSLAGQAPAYGHTF. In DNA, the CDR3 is TGTGCCAGCAGCTTGGCAGGACAGGCCCCCGCATATGGCCACACCTTC.

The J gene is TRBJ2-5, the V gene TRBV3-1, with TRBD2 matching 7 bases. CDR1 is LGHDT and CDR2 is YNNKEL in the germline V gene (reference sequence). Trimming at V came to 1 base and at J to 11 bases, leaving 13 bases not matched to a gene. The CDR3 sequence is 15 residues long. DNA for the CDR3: TGTGCCAGCAGCCAAGCAGGCCGGCAGGCGGGAGAGCAGTACTTC. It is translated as CASSQAGRQAGEQYF.

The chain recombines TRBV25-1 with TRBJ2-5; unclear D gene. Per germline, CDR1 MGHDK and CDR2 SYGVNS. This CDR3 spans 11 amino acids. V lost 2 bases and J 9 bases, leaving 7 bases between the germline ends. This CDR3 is CASSELRAQYF. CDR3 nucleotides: TGTGCCAGCAGTGAACTAAGGGCCCAGTACTTC. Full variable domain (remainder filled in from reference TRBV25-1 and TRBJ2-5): EADIYQTPRYLVIGTGKKITLECSQTMGHDKMYWYQQDPGMELHLIHYSYGVNSTEKGDLSSESTVSRIRTEHFPLTLESARPSHTSQYLCASSELRAQYFGPGTRLLVL.

Written as DNA, the CDR3 is TGCGCCAGCAGCGGCAGTATTAGCCCTGAAGCTTTCTTT. Translated, it gives CASSGSISPEAFF. The chain is built from TRBV5-1 and TRBJ1-1; D is ambiguous. CDR1 is SGHRS and CDR2 is YFSETQ in the germline V gene. The V end was cut by 4 bases, the J end by 6 bases, with 13 bases between. The length of the CDR3 is 13 residues.

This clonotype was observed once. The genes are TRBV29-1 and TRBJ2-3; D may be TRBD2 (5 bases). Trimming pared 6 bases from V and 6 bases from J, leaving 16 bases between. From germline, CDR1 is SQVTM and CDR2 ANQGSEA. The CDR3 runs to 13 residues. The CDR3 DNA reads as TGCAGCGTCCGAAGGAGGAATTGGGATACGCAGTATTTT. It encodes CSVRRRNWDTQYF.

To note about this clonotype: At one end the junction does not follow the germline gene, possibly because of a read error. In DNA form, the CDR3 reads TGTACCAGCAGCTTGACAGTTAACTATGGCTACACCTTC. Its protein product is CTSSLTVNYGYTF. The V and J genes are TRBV11-2 and TRBJ1-2; maybe TRBD1 (5 bases). CDR1 and CDR2 from the germline V gene are SGHAT and FQNNGV. This CDR3 comprises 13 residues.

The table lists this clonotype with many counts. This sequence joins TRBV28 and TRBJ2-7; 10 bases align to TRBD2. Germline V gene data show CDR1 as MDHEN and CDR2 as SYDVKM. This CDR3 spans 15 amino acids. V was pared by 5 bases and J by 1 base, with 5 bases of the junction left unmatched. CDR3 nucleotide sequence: TGTGCCAGCAGTCCCGCGGGACTAGCGTCCTACGAGCAGTACTTC. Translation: CASSPAGLASYEQYF.

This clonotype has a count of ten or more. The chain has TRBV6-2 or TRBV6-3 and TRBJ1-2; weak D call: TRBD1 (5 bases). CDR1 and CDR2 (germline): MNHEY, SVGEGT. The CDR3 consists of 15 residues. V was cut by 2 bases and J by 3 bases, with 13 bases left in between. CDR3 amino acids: CASSYGRGLDYGYTF. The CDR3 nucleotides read TGTGCCAGCAGTTACGGAAGGGGTTTGGACTATGGCTACACCTTC.

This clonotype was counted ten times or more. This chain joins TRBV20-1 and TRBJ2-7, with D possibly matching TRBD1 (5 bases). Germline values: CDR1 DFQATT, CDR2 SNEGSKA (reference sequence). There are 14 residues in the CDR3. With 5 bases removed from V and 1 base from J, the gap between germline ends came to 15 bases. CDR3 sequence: CSARTRQLSYEQYF. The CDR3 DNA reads TGCAGTGCTCGGACCAGACAGCTTTCCTACGAGCAGTACTTC.

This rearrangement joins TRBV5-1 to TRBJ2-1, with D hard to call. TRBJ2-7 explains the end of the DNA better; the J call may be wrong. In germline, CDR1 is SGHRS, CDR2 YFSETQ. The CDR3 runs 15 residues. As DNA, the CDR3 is TGCGCCAGCAGCTTGTCAGTACAGAGCTACAATGAGCAGTACTTC. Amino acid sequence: CASSLSVQSYNEQYF.

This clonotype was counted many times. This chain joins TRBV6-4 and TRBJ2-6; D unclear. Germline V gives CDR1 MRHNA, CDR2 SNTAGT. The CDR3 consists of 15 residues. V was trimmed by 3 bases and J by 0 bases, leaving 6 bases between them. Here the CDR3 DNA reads TGTGCCAGCAGTGAAGTGGCCTCTGGGGCCAACGTCCTGACTTTC. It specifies CASSEVASGANVLTF.

DNA of the CDR3: TGTGCCAGCGTCTGGACAGGGGATTTAAGGAACACCGGGGAGCTGTTTTTT. Its translation: CASVWTGDLRNTGELFF. The J gene is TRBJ2-2, the V gene TRBV2; TRBD1 aligns across 9 bases. V dropped 8 bases and J dropped 1; count of bases not matched to a gene: 11. Germline V gene data show CDR1 as SNHLY and CDR2 as FYNNEI. CDR3 length: 17 residues. Full variable domain (missing parts from reference TRBV2 and TRBJ2-2): EPEVTQTPSHQVTQMGQEVILRCVPISNHLYFYWYRQILGQKVEFLVSFYNNEISEKSEIFDDQFSVERPDGSNFTLKIRSTKLEDSAMYFCASVWTGDLRNTGELFFGEGSRLTVL.

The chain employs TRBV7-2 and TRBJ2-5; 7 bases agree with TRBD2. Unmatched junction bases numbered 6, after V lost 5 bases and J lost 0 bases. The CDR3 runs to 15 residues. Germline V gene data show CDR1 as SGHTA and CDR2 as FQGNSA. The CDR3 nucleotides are TGTGCCAGCAGCCGGAACCTAGCGGACCAAGAGACCCAGTACTTC. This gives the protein CASSRNLADQETQYF. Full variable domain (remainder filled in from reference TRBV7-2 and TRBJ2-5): GAGVSQSPSNKVTEKGKDVELRCDPISGHTALYWYRQSLGQGLEFLIYFQGNSAPDKSGLPSDRFSAERTGGSVSTLTIQRTQQEDSAVYLCASSRNLADQETQYFGPGTRLLVL.